These T cell receptor beta chains were read from a single sample in a study of blood T cell repertoires in COVID-19. Method: immunoSEQ multiplex PCR; TCRdb's copy keeps in-frame clones and lacks some. The sample has 200,000 to 250,000 clones, 85% seen once; the top ten hold 5.5% to 7.5%. Sequencing was done on a sample of peripheral blood. These receptors were collected from an older woman with active or convalescent COVID-19. CDR3s include the opening cysteine and the closing phenylalanine or tryptophan. D genes are given only for firm matches. Clone sizes are given selectively: once, few, many, or a class where the clone is expanded.

j_call d_call clone_size v_call cdr3_nt cdr3_aa
TRBJ1-4 TRBD1 . TRBV2 TGTGCCAGCAGTGATGAAGACAGGGGGTCAGCTAATGAAAAACTGTTTTTT CASSDEDRGSANEKLFF
TRBJ2-3 TRBD2 . TRBV10-2 TGCGCCAGCAACATAGCGGGGGTGCAAGATACGCAGTATTTT CASNIAGVQDTQYF
TRBJ2-2 . . TRBV27 TGTGCCAGCAGTTTCTCAGGGGCGGCGAACACCGGGGAGCTGTTTTTT CASSFSGAANTGELFF
TRBJ1-4 . . TRBV3-1/TRBV3-2 TGTGCCAGCAGCCAAACAGGAGTAACAACTGAAAAACTGTTTTTT CASSQTGVTTEKLFF
TRBJ1-2 . . TRBV5-6 TGTGCCAGCAGCCCCTGGATAGGGAGCTATGGCTACACCTTC CASSPWIGSYGYTF
TRBJ2-5 TRBD1 . TRBV19 TGTGCCAGTAGTATACGCAGAACAGGGGGCCAAGAGACCCAGTACTTC CASSIRRTGGQETQYF
TRBJ1-1 . . TRBV7-9 TGTGCCAGCAGTCAGGGAGGGCCCACTGAAGCTTTCTTT CASSQGGPTEAFF
TRBJ2-7 . . TRBV10-3 TGTGCCATCAGTGACCCCGGGGTGGTAGTGGGCGAGCAGTACTTC CAISDPGVVVGEQYF
TRBJ2-3 . . TRBV29-1 TGCAGCGTTGTTGTCAGGGGACGAATAGATACGCAGTATTTT CSVVVRGRIDTQYF
TRBJ1-5 TRBD1 . TRBV28 TGTGCCAGCAGCAGCAGCTGGACAGGGGGCTCCAATCAGCCCCAGCATTTT CASSSSWTGGSNQPQHF
TRBJ2-1 TRBD2 . TRBV5-1 TGCGCCAGCAGCTTTGTGAGCGGGAGGACCTACAATGAGCAGTTCTTC CASSFVSGRTYNEQFF
TRBJ2-7 . . TRBV5-6 TGTGCCAGCAGGGCGGGGAGGATCTACGAGCAGTACTTC CASRAGRIYEQYF
TRBJ1-3 . . TRBV7-9 TGTGCCAGCAGCTTAGCTACAGGGTCCGGAAACACCATATATTTT CASSLATGSGNTIYF
TRBJ1-1 TRBD1 . TRBV7-9 TGTGCCAGCACGGGACAGGAGAACACTGAAGCTTTCTTT CASTGQENTEAFF
TRBJ2-7 TRBD1 once TRBV7-2 TGTGCCAGCAGCTTCGGGACAGGAGATACCTACGAGCAGTACTTC CASSFGTGDTYEQYF
TRBJ2-3 TRBD2 . TRBV28 TGTGCCAGCAGTTTCCGCGCGGGAGGGGATACAGATACGCAGTATTTT CASSFRAGGDTDTQYF
TRBJ1-5 TRBD1 . TRBV29-1 TGCAGCGTTGGAGGGGACAGAGATAGCAATCAGCCCCAGCATTTT CSVGGDRDSNQPQHF
TRBJ1-3 TRBD1 . TRBV28 TGTGCCAGCAGTTTAGCAGGGGGCAGTTCTGGAAACACCATATATTTT CASSLAGGSSGNTIYF
TRBJ1-3 . . TRBV19 TGTGCCAGTAGCCGGAGAAGCGCTGGAAACACCATATATTTT CASSRRSAGNTIYF
TRBJ2-3 TRBD2 . TRBV7-8 TGTGCCAGCACTAGCGGGACCACAGATACGCAGTATTTT CASTSGTTDTQYF
TRBJ1-1 . . TRBV29-1 TGCAGCGCGGGACATTCTGGCACTGAAGCTTTCTTT CSAGHSGTEAFF
TRBJ1-5 . . TRBV10-1 TGCGCCAGCCGGGGTAGGGGGAATTATAGCAATCAGCCCCAGCATTTT CASRGRGNYSNQPQHF
TRBJ1-6 . few TRBV7-2 TGTGCCAGCAGCGGGGCTGCTCAAGCTCGGGCCTATAATTCACCCCTCCACTTT CASSGAAQARAYNSPLHF
TRBJ2-5 . . TRBV18 TGTGCCAGCTCACCACAACAGGACAGCCAAGAGACCCAGTACTTC CASSPQQDSQETQYF
TRBJ1-4 TRBD1 . TRBV27 TGTGCCAGCAGTTACAGGGGGGGTGAAAAACTGTTTTTT CASSYRGGEKLFF
TRBJ1-2 TRBD1 . TRBV19 TGTGCCAGTAGTACAGGGGGCGTCTATGGCTACACCTTC CASSTGGVYGYTF
TRBJ2-2 TRBD1 . TRBV9 TGTGCCAGCAGCGTAGGAGGTTGGGGACAGGGGGGCACCGGGGAGCTGTTTTTT CASSVGGWGQGGTGELFF
TRBJ2-5 . . TRBV7-2 TGTGCCAGCAGCTTACGGTCGGGGTCCGGCGAGACCCAGTACTTC CASSLRSGSGETQYF
TRBJ1-6 . few TRBV7-3 TGTGCCAGCAGCTTAGAGGCGGGTTATAATTCACCCCTCCACTTT CASSLEAGYNSPLHF
TRBJ1-5 . once TRBV7-9 TGTGCCAGCAGCCAGACCAGGGGGCCCCAGCATTTT CASSQTRGPQHF
TRBJ1-2 TRBD1 few TRBV19 TGTGCCAGTAGTAAGGACAGGGAAGCGGGCTACACCTTC CASSKDREAGYTF
TRBJ1-5 . . TRBV5-4 TGTGCCAGCAGCTTGTCAGGTTATAGCAATCAGCCCCAGCATTTT CASSLSGYSNQPQHF
TRBJ2-7 . . TRBV5-1 TGCGCCAGCAGCCTCTGCGAGCAGTACTTC CASSLCEQYF
TRBJ2-5 TRBD2 . TRBV6-5 TGTGCCAGCAAGATCCTCGGGGGGGAGACCCAGTACTTC CASKILGGETQYF
TRBJ1-1 TRBD1 . TRBV3-1/TRBV3-2 TGTGCCAGCAGCCAAGAATGGACAGGTAGGGACACTGAAGCTTTCTTT CASSQEWTGRDTEAFF
TRBJ1-2 . few TRBV3-1/TRBV3-2 TGTGCCAGCAGCCTGGGCTTGGGCTACACCTTC CASSLGLGYTF
TRBJ1-2 TRBD1 . TRBV24-1 TGTGCCACCAGTGACCCGGACAGGGGCATTGGTGGCTACACCTTC CATSDPDRGIGGYTF
TRBJ1-4 . once TRBV6-6 TGTGCCAGCAGCCCCGAGGGTACAACTAATGAAAAACTGTTTTTT CASSPEGTTNEKLFF
TRBJ2-1 TRBD1 . TRBV9 TGTGCCAGCAGCGTAGCCTTAGGGACAGGGGTTGATGAGCAGTTCTTC CASSVALGTGVDEQFF
TRBJ2-7 TRBD1 . TRBV11-3 TGTGCCAGCAGCCCACAGGGGGCGAGAACCTACGAGCAGTACTTC CASSPQGARTYEQYF